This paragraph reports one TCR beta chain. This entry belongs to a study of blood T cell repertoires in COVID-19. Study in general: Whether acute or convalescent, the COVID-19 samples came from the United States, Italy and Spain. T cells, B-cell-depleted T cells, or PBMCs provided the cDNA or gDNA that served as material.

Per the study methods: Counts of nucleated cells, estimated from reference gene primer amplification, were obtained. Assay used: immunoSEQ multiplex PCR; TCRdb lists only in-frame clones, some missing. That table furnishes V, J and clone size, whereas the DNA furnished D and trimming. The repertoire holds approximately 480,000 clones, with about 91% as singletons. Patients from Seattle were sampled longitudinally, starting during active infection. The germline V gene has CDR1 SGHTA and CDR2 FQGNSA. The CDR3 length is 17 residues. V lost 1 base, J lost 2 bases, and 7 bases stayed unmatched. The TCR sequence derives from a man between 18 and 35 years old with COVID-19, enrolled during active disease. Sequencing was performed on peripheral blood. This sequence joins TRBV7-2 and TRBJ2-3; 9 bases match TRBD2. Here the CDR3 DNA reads TGTGCCAGCAGCTTAGTGTTTGGACTAGCGCCCACAGATACGCAGTATTTT. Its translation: CASSLVFGLAPTDTQYF.